The rows below give T cell receptor beta chains drawn from one sample of a study of cytomegalovirus exposure and HLA in healthy donors. TCRdb's copy holds only in-frame clones and misses some; the assay was immunoSEQ multiplex PCR. The sample shows some 170,000 clones, roughly nine tenths of them seen only once. Sequenced sample: PBMCs. These receptors were obtained from a man younger than 35 in good health and CMV-seropositive. Each CDR3 is given with its conserved first and last residue. The D gene is left open where the match is weak. A clone size is listed for some rows: how often the clone was seen (once, few, many), or a class if it is expanded.

>TRBJ2-2|.|TRBV5-1|.
CASSFYTGELFF
TGCGCCAGCAGCTTCTACACCGGGGAGCTGTTTTTT
>TRBJ2-1|.|TRBV19|once
CASSIIALSYNEQFF
TGTGCCAGTAGTATCATTGCGCTCTCCTACAATGAGCAGTTCTTC
>TRBJ2-5|.|TRBV5-6|.
CASSFIQQETQYF
TGTGCCAGCAGCTTTATTCAGCAAGAGACCCAGTACTTC
>TRBJ1-2|.|TRBV28|.
CASSLWRTGMPYGYTF
TGTGCCAGCAGTTTATGGAGAACCGGGATGCCCTATGGCTACACCTTC
>TRBJ2-7|TRBD1|TRBV19|.
CASSFSGQGAYEQYF
TGTGCCAGTAGTTTCTCGGGACAGGGAGCCTACGAGCAGTACTTC
>TRBJ2-7|.|TRBV28|.
CASSLSLLADEQYF
TGTGCCAGCAGCTTGAGTCTGCTAGCCGACGAGCAGTACTTC
>TRBJ2-2|.|TRBV11-2|.
CASSFSIRNTGELFF
TGTGCCAGCAGCTTTTCGATCAGAAACACCGGGGAGCTGTTTTTT
>TRBJ2-1|TRBD1|TRBV6-1|many
CASSGGQGGNEQFF
TGTGCCAGCAGTGGGGGACAGGGAGGCAATGAGCAGTTCTTC
>TRBJ2-7|.|TRBV6-1|.
CASSESGQNPYEQYF
TGTGCCAGCAGTGAGTCTGGACAGAACCCCTACGAGCAGTACTTC
>TRBJ1-4|TRBD1|TRBV28|.
CASSFRGLREKLFF
TGTGCCAGCAGTTTCAGGGGGCTACGGGAAAAACTGTTTTTT